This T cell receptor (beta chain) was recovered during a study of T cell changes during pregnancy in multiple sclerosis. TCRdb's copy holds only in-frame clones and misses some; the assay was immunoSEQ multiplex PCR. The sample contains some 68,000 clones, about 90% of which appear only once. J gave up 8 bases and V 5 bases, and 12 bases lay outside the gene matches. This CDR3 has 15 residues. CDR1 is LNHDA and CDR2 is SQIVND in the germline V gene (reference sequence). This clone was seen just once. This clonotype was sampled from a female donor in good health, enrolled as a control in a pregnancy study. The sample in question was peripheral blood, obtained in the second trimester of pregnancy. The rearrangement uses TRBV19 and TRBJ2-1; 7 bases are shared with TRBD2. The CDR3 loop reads CASSPQAGRWDEQFF. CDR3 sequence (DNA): TGTGCCAGTAGTCCGCAAGCGGGAAGGTGGGATGAGCAGTTCTTC.